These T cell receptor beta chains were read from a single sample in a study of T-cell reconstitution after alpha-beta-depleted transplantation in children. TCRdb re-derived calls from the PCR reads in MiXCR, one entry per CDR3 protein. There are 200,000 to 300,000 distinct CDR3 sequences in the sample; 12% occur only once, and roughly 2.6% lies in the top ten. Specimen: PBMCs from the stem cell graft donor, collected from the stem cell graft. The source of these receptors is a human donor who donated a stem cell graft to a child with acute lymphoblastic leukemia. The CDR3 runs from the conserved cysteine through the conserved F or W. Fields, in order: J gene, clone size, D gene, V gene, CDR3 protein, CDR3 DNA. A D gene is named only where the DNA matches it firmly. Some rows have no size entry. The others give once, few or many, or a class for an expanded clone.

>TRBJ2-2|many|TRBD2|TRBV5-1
CASSLLAGQTWATGELFF
TGCGCCAGCAGCCTCCTAGCGGGCCAGACTTGGGCGACCGGGGAGCTGTTTTTT
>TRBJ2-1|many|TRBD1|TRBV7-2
CASSLAGTDNEQFF
TGTGCCAGCAGCTTAGCCGGGACAGACAATGAGCAGTTCTTC
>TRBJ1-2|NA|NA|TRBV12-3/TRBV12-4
CASSPAGEGYGYTF
TGTGCCAGCAGTCCCGCCGGGGAGGGCTATGGCTACACCTTC
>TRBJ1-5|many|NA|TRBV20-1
CSAREAVRQNSNQPQHF
TGCAGTGCTAGAGAGGCGGTTCGTCAGAATAGCAATCAGCCCCAGCATTTT
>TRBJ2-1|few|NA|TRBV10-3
CAIRSRESYNEQFF
TGTGCCATCAGGTCCAGGGAGTCCTACAATGAGCAGTTCTTC
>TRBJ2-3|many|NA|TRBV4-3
CASSQGGRDTDTQYF
TGCGCCAGCAGCCAAGGAGGGCGCGACACAGATACGCAGTATTTT
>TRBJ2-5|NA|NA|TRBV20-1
CSARAVPSVQETQYF
TGCAGTGCTAGAGCCGTGCCTAGCGTGCAAGAGACCCAGTACTTC
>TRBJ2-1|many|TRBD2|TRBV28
CASTPGGAAGGRYNEQFF
TGTGCCAGCACTCCGGGTGGGGCCGCGGGAGGACGGTACAATGAGCAGTTCTTC
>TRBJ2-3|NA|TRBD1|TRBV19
CASSREQGPTDTQYF
TGTGCCAGTAGTAGGGAACAGGGGCCCACAGATACGCAGTATTTT
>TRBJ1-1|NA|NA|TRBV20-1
CSARGGWNTEAFF
TGCAGTGCTAGAGGCGGATGGAACACTGAAGCTTTCTTT
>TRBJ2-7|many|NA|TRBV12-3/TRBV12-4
CASSSTGGEEQYF
TGTGCCAGCAGTTCCACAGGTGGAGAAGAGCAGTACTTC
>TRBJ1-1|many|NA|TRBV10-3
CAISGTSKAEAFF
TGTGCCATCAGTGGAACCTCGAAGGCTGAAGCTTTCTTT
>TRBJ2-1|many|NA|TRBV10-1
CASSKGRIYNEQFF
TGCGCCAGCAGTAAGGGACGGATATACAATGAGCAGTTCTTC
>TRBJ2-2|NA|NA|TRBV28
CASRGHRGLPNTGELFF
TGTGCCAGCAGGGGACACCGGGGTTTACCAAACACCGGGGAGCTGTTTTTT
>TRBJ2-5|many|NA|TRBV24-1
CATRGGAGETQYF
TGTGCCACCAGAGGGGGGGCCGGGGAGACCCAGTACTTC
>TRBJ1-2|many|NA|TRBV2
CASTDDSLYNYGYTF
TGTGCCAGCACCGATGATTCACTCTATAACTATGGCTACACCTTC
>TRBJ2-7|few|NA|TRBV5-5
CASSSGTVYEQYF
TGTGCCAGCAGCTCCGGGACCGTCTACGAGCAGTACTTC
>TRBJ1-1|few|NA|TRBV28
CASIQGGTNTEAFF
TGTGCCAGCATCCAGGGTGGAACGAACACTGAAGCTTTCTTT
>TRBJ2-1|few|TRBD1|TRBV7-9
CASSLAGTGAYNEQFF
TGTGCCAGCAGCTTAGCCGGGACAGGGGCTTACAATGAGCAGTTCTTC
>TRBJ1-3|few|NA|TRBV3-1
CASSQGPWNTIYF
TGTGCCAGCAGCCAAGGCCCATGGAACACCATATATTTT
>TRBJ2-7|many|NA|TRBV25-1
CAAGLAIQGEQYF
TGTGCAGCAGGGCTAGCGATACAGGGGGAGCAGTACTTC
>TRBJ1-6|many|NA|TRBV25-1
CASSEYPAGESSPLHF
TGTGCCAGCAGTGAATATCCTGCCGGGGAGTCTTCACCCCTCCACTTT
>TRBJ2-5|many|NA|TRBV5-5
CASSFGGLGPSETQYF
TGTGCCAGCAGCTTCGGAGGGCTTGGGCCTTCAGAGACCCAGTACTTC
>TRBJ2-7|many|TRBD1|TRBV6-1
CASRGPEGGSYEQYF
TGTGCCAGCAGGGGCCCTGAAGGGGGCAGCTACGAGCAGTACTTC
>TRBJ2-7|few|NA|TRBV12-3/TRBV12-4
CASRPERGGASYEQYF
TGTGCCAGTAGACCGGAAAGGGGGGGGGCAAGCTACGAGCAGTACTTC
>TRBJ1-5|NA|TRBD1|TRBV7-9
CASSSPTGGSNQPQHF
TGTGCCAGCAGCTCCCCGACAGGGGGGAGCAATCAGCCCCAGCATTTT
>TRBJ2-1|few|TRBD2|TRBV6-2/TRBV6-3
CASSPGGADNEQFF
TGTGCCAGCTCCCCGGGGGGGGCTGACAATGAGCAGTTCTTC
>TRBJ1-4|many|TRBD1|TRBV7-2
CASSLVSQGASEKLFF
TGTGCCAGCAGCTTAGTGTCCCAGGGGGCTAGTGAAAAACTGTTTTTT
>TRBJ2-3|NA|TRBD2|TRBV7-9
CASSFPNGGGQDTQYF
TGTGCCAGCAGCTTCCCCAACGGGGGGGGGCAAGATACGCAGTATTTT
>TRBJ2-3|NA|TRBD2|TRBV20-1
CSVSERLAPPFTDTQYF
TGCAGTGTTTCCGAACGACTAGCGCCACCCTTCACAGATACGCAGTATTTT
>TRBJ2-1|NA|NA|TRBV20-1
CSARDMRNHNEQFF
TGCAGTGCTAGGGACATGCGAAACCACAATGAGCAGTTCTTC
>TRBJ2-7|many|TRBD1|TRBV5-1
CASSLKPGTGFPYEQYF
TGCGCCAGCAGCTTAAAACCCGGGACAGGGTTTCCCTACGAGCAGTACTTC
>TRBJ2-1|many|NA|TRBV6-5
CASARRLGPWNEQFF
TGTGCCAGCGCGAGACGTTTGGGACCATGGAATGAGCAGTTCTTC
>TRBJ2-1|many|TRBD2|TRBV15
CATSRATSGRTGQFF
TGTGCCACCAGCAGAGCGACTAGCGGGAGAACGGGGCAGTTCTTC
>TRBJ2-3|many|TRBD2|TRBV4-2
CASSTRAGGTDTQYF
TGTGCCAGCAGTACGAGGGCGGGGGGCACAGATACGCAGTATTTT
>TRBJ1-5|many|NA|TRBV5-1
CASSSSTGLNQPQHF
TGCGCCAGCAGCTCCTCGACAGGCTTGAATCAGCCCCAGCATTTT
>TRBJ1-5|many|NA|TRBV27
CASRTTGPGQPQHF
TGTGCCAGCAGGACTACGGGGCCCGGTCAGCCCCAGCATTTT
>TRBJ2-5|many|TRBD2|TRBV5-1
CASSWGLAGGIEETQYF
TGCGCCAGCAGCTGGGGACTAGCGGGAGGAATAGAGGAGACCCAGTACTTC
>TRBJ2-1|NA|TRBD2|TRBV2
CASSIESGGSYNEQFF
TGTGCCAGCAGTATCGAGAGCGGGGGGTCATACAATGAGCAGTTCTTC
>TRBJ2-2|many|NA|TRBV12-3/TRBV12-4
CATPSDPGELFF
TGTGCCACCCCGTCGGACCCCGGGGAGCTGTTTTTT
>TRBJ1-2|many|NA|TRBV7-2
CASSLAAGEYGYTF
TGTGCCAGCAGCTTAGCTGCAGGGGAGTATGGCTACACCTTC
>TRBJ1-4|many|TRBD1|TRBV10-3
CAISEDPGTGNEKLFF
TGTGCCATCAGTGAAGACCCCGGGACAGGGAATGAAAAACTGTTTTTT
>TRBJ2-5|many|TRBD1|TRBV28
CASSSGTGGAETQYF
TGTGCCAGCAGTTCCGGGACAGGGGGCGCAGAGACCCAGTACTTC
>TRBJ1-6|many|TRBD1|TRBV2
CASSSMDRGNSPLHF
TGTGCCAGCAGTAGTATGGACAGGGGCAATTCACCCCTCCACTTT
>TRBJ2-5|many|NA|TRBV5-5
CASSFTQQLQETQYF
TGTGCCAGCAGCTTCACACAGCAACTACAAGAGACCCAGTACTTC
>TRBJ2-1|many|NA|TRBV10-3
CAISVESFSYNEQFF
TGTGCCATCAGTGTAGAGTCGTTCTCCTACAATGAGCAGTTCTTC
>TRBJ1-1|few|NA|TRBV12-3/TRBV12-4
CASSPGGWGTEAFF
TGTGCCAGCAGCCCCGGAGGGTGGGGAACTGAAGCTTTCTTT
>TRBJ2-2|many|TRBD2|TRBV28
CASSSTDQRETGELFF
TGTGCCAGCAGTTCCACGGACCAGCGGGAGACCGGGGAGCTGTTTTTT
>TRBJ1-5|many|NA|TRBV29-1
CSVVSVIGQPQHF
TGCAGCGTTGTGTCAGTTATCGGTCAGCCCCAGCATTTT
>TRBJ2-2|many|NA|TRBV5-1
CASSLSLNTGELFF
TGCGCCAGCAGCTTGTCCTTAAACACCGGGGAGCTGTTTTTT
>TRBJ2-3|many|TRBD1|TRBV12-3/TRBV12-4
CASSPRDRGPDTQYF
TGTGCCAGCAGTCCCCGGGACAGGGGCCCAGATACGCAGTATTTT
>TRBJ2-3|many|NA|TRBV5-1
CASSLVSGNTDTQYF
TGCGCCAGCAGCTTGGTTTCCGGGAACACAGATACGCAGTATTTT